This TCR beta chain was captured by sequencing in a study of T cells in Graves' hyperthyroidism and ophthalmopathy. Study as a whole: The authors collected peripheral blood at initial diagnosis, before any treatment.

This clonotype was observed at least ten times. RNA transcripts were the template for amplifying TCR beta CDR3 regions. Initially, a first-round RT-PCR of the TCR CDR3 employed the HTBI primer set. TCRdb redid the calling of the multiplex PCR reads with MiXCR, one entry per CDR3 protein. The data hold around 690,000 distinct CDR3 sequences, with roughly 20% observed a single time. The specimen sequenced was blood. This sequence originates from a man aged 25 to 40 with Graves' ophthalmopathy.

The CDR3 loop is CAWSIPYVRTDTQYF. The CDR3 DNA reads TGTGCCTGGAGTATTCCCTACGTCCGCACAGATACGCAGTATTTT. This chain links TRBV30 with TRBJ2-3; D not certain. Germline V gives CDR1 GTSNPN, CDR2 SVGIG (reference sequence). The CDR3 extends over 15 amino acids. Trimming took 2 bases from V and 1 from J, leaving 13 bases between them.